The rows below give T cell receptor beta chains drawn from one sample of a study of cytomegalovirus exposure and HLA in healthy donors. Assay used: immunoSEQ multiplex PCR; TCRdb lists only in-frame clones, some missing. This table holds approximately 84,000 clones, approximately 74% found once. The sequenced material came from PBMCs. The origin of the receptors is a man between 40 and 49 years old in good health and CMV-seropositive. Each CDR3 is given with its conserved first and last residue. The order of the fields is V gene, clone size, J gene, D gene, CDR3 DNA, CDR3 protein. D genes are given only for firm matches. For some rows the clone size is stated as once, few or many, or as a class when expanded; others skip it.

>TRBV2|few|TRBJ1-4|TRBD1
TGTGCCAGCCGGGACAGGGGGATTTTTAGTTATGAAAAACTGTTTTTT
CASRDRGIFSYEKLFF
>TRBV5-1|.|TRBJ2-2|TRBD1
TGCGCCAGCAGCCCCCAAATGAACCCGGGACAGGAGAACACCGGGGAGCTGTTTTTT
CASSPQMNPGQENTGELFF
>TRBV15|.|TRBJ1-1|.
TGTGCCACCAAGGGAGGACCCAAAACGGGAGGAGCTTTCTTT
CATKGGPKTGGAFF
>TRBV9|.|TRBJ1-1|TRBD1
TGTGCCAGCAGCGCCACAGGGGGGCTGAACACTGAAGCTTTCTTT
CASSATGGLNTEAFF
>TRBV5-4|.|TRBJ2-1|TRBD1
TGTGCCAGCAGCGCCACCTCGGACAGGTACAATGAGCAGTTCTTC
CASSATSDRYNEQFF
>TRBV27|few|TRBJ2-3|TRBD1
TGTGCCAGCAGTTCAAAACGGACAGGGCGGGCGAGCACAGATACGCAGTATTTT
CASSSKRTGRASTDTQYF
>TRBV6-5|once|TRBJ1-5|.
TGTGCCAGCAGTTACTCCGGGATTCAGCCCCAGCATTTT
CASSYSGIQPQHF
>TRBV13|.|TRBJ2-2|TRBD2
TGTGCCAGCAGCTCCTGGACTAGCGGGCTTACGAACACCGGGGAGCTGTTTTTT
CASSSWTSGLTNTGELFF
>TRBV6-4|.|TRBJ2-7|TRBD2
TGTGCCAGCAGGACTAGCGCTGTCCTAACCTCCTACGAGCAGTACTTC
CASRTSAVLTSYEQYF
>TRBV5-1|.|TRBJ2-1|TRBD2
TGCGCCAGCAGCTTTAGCGGGAGCTCCTACAATGAGCAGTTCTTC
CASSFSGSSYNEQFF
>TRBV6-4|.|TRBJ2-7|TRBD2
TGTGCCAGCAGTCCAGGGACTAGCGGATACGAGCAGTACTTC
CASSPGTSGYEQYF
>TRBV7-9|.|TRBJ2-3|.
TGTGCCAGCAGCTTAAGGACTGTGTACGGAGATACGCAGTATTTT
CASSLRTVYGDTQYF
>TRBV2|.|TRBJ1-2|.
TGTGCCAGCAGTGAATCAGGGTTGGGCTATGGCTACACCTTC
CASSESGLGYGYTF
>TRBV6-1|few|TRBJ2-5|.
TGTGCCAGCAGTGAATTGGGCTTCGGAGAGACCCAGTACTTC
CASSELGFGETQYF
>TRBV11-2|.|TRBJ2-3|.
TGTGCCAGCAGCCTGCGACAGGTCACAGATACGCAGTATTTT
CASSLRQVTDTQYF
>TRBV25-1|.|TRBJ2-4|.
TGTGCTAACCCAAGATACTTAGCCAAAAACATTCAGTACTTC
CANPRYLAKNIQYF
>TRBV4-1|.|TRBJ2-7|.
TGCGCCAGCAGCCAAGATCTTTTAAATGCTGGAGGGGTCTCCTACGAGCAGTACTTC
CASSQDLLNAGGVSYEQYF
>TRBV29-1|.|TRBJ2-7|.
TGCAGCGTTTCTTCGACAGACGAGCAGTACTTC
CSVSSTDEQYF
>TRBV4-2|.|TRBJ2-2|.
TGTGCCAGCAGCGGACAGACAACCGGGGAGCTGTTTTTT
CASSGQTTGELFF
>TRBV28|.|TRBJ2-5|TRBD1
TGTGCCAGCATCACAGGGGGTCAAGAGACCCAGTACTTC
CASITGGQETQYF